The 9 T cell receptor beta chains reported below all come from one sample, sequenced in a study of prognosis after radiotherapy for stage I lung cancer. Multiplex PCR in two rounds served to amplify TCR beta CDR3 from genomic DNA. Amplification in first-round PCR relied on primers specific to each TRBV and TRBJ gene. TCRdb passed the multiplex PCR reads through MiXCR, listing each CDR3 protein once. The sample consists of 15,000 to 20,000 distinct CDR3 sequences, about a quarter of them appearing once. The source material was PBMCs, sampled before or after stereotactic body radiation therapy (not recorded which). The receptors come from a donor at least 50 years old with non-small cell lung cancer.

This clonotype was seen many times. The CDR3: CASSQGTANEKLFF. CDR3 coding DNA: TGCGCCAGCAGTCAGGGGACAGCAAATGAAAAACTGTTTTTT. The chain recombines TRBV5-1 with TRBJ1-4; 7 nucleotides agree with TRBD1. The V and J ends lost 5 bases and 5 bases, in that order; junction bases with no gene match: 6. In germline, CDR1 is SGHRS, CDR2 YFSETQ. This CDR3 has 14 amino acids.

The chain couples TRBV15 to TRBJ2-7; 11 bases are shared with TRBD2. This CDR3 region has 19 residues. V lost 0 bases to trimming and J lost 6 bases; unmatched junction nucleotides: 16. CDR1 and CDR2 from the germline V gene are LNHNV and YYDKDF (reference sequence). CDR3 residues: CATSRDPQIGSGRATEQYF. The CDR3 DNA is TGTGCCACCAGCAGAGATCCCCAGATTGGTAGCGGGAGGGCCACCGAGCAGTACTTC.

This clonotype was counted many times. The V gene is TRBV6-5, the J gene TRBJ2-2; TRBD2 matches 11 bases. Unmatched junction bases numbered 6, after V lost 6 bases and J lost 6 bases. Germline loops: CDR1 MNHEY, CDR2 SVGAGI. The CDR3 runs 15 residues. The CDR3 nucleotides are TGTGCCAGCAGCCCACTAGCGGGAGCCCCCGGGGAGCTGTTTTTT. Its translation: CASSPLAGAPGELFF.

This clonotype was picked up many times. This chain uses TRBV5-1 with TRBJ1-5, with 8 bases identical to TRBD1. Germline loops: CDR1 SGHRS, CDR2 YFSETQ. The CDR3 totals 16 residues. The V and J ends lost 1 base and 6 bases, in that order; junction bases with no gene match: 9. The DNA of the CDR3 is TGCGCCAGCAGCTTGTCAGGGGGCGCTTCCGGTCAGCCCCAGCATTTT. Protein sequence: CASSLSGGASGQPQHF.

A word on this clonotype: It differs at one base from a far larger clone, so likely a read error. V usage is TRBV7-9 and J usage is TRBJ2-5; 10 nucleotides match TRBD1. The CDR3 totals 16 residues. With V trimmed by 0 bases and J by 9 bases, 10 bases remained unmatched. Germline V gene lookup returns CDR1 SEHNR and CDR2 FQNEAQ (reference sequence). CDR3 in DNA: TGTGCCAGCAGCTTAGCGGGCGACAGGGGGCGGGAGGCCCAGTACTTC. It yields the protein CASSLAGDRGREAQYF.

This clonotype was seen repeatedly, ten times or more. The chain combines TRBV11-1 with TRBJ1-4, with TRBD1 identical over 7 bases. Germline V gene sequence: CDR1 SGHAT, CDR2 FQDESV (reference sequence). The V gene end was trimmed by 5 bases and the J gene end by 6 bases; junction bases not matched to a gene: 9. This CDR3 contains 15 residues. For the CDR3, the DNA is TGTGCCAGCAGCGTGACAGGGAACGGGGATGAAAAACTGTTTTTT. Its protein product is CASSVTGNGDEKLFF.

This clonotype has at least ten counts. This chain's CDR3 is CASSYFSLNEKLFF. As DNA, the CDR3 is TGTGCCAGCAGTTACTTCAGCCTTAATGAAAAACTGTTTTTT. The rearrangement joins TRBV6-5 to TRBJ1-4; D uncertain. Germline CDR1 MNHEY, CDR2 SVGAGI. V was shortened by 1 base and J by 4 bases, with 7 bases between the two germline ends. The CDR3 is made up of 14 amino acids.

The rearrangement links TRBV5-1 to TRBJ2-7; TRBD2 aligns across 7 bases. V lost 4 bases to trimming and J lost 6 bases; unmatched junction nucleotides: 13. CDR1 and CDR2 from the germline V gene are SGHRS and YFSETQ. The CDR3 is 15 amino acids. The CDR3 here is CASSPEGEGGSEQYF. CDR3 coding DNA: TGCGCCAGCAGCCCTGAGGGAGAGGGAGGGAGCGAGCAGTACTTC.

This chain links TRBV12-3 or TRBV12-4 with TRBJ1-1, with D possibly being TRBD1 (6 bases). This CDR3 has 13 amino acids. The ends were cut back, 10 bases at V and 13 bases at J, with 25 bases in the middle. The CDR3 loop is CATSPTGYPGDFF. The CDR3 DNA reads TGTGCCACCTCCCCCACAGGGTATCCTGGAGATTTCTTT.